The 19 T cell receptor beta chains in this list originate from one sample, sequenced in a study of CD8 T cells in ankylosing spondylitis. TCRdb re-called the 5' RACE reads through MiXCR, storing one row per CDR3 protein. The sample has roughly 150,000 distinct CDR3 sequences, about 32% seen once. What was sequenced was synovial fluid, either unsorted or a sorted T cell fraction (not recorded which). Receptors originate from a male donor with ankylosing spondylitis.

This clonotype came up once. One end of the junction fails to match germline, which may point to a read error. The chain recombines TRBV6-5 with TRBJ2-1, with 14 positions matching TRBD2. CDR3 length: 15 amino acids. Germline loops: CDR1 MNHEY, CDR2 SVGAGI. CDR3 in amino acids: CASSYDRLAGGPPVF. The CDR3 DNA sequence: TGTGCCAGCAGTTACGACCGACTAGCGGGAGGGCCTCCGGTCTTC.

This chain links TRBV2 with TRBJ2-7; TRBD1 matches 10 bases. The V gene's germline CDR1 is SNHLY and CDR2 FYNNEI. The trim removed 4 bases at V and 3 bases at J, leaving 6 bases unmatched. The CDR3 sequence is 15 residues long. CDR3 protein: CASSASWTGGYEQYF. CDR3 sequence (DNA): TGTGCCAGCAGTGCTTCGTGGACAGGGGGCTACGAGCAGTACTTC.

There are a few counts of this clonotype. The chain couples TRBV20-1 to TRBJ2-3; no reliable D call. From germline, CDR1 is DFQATT and CDR2 SNEGSKA (reference sequence). Trimming cost V 6 bases and J 1 base, with 5 bases left between them. The CDR3 runs to 11 residues. In DNA form, the CDR3 reads TGCAGTGCCCCGGGCACAGATACGCAGTATTTT. This sequence encodes CSAPGTDTQYF.

This clonotype came up a few times. The chain links TRBV30 to TRBJ2-5; TRBD2 might be the D (6 bases). Germline V lookup: CDR1 GTSNPN, CDR2 SVGIG (reference sequence). Trimming took off 3 bases at V and 4 bases at J, with 12 bases between the two ends. CDR3 size: 13 residues. The CDR3 DNA is TGTGCCTGGAGCTCCGGGGAGGCAGAGACCCAGTACTTC. Encoded protein: CAWSSGEAETQYF.

This clonotype was observed a handful of times. This chain uses TRBV6-2 or TRBV6-3 with TRBJ2-1, with 7 bases identical to TRBD2. The CDR3 contains 16 residues. Looked up from germline, CDR1 is MNHEY and CDR2 is SVGEGT. With 1 base clipped from V and 4 bases from J, the junction kept 7 bases outside the gene matches. CDR3: CASSYYPLAQYNEQFF. Written as DNA, the CDR3 is TGTGCCAGCAGTTACTATCCACTAGCGCAGTACAATGAGCAGTTCTTC.

This clonotype has more than one count but fewer than ten. J is TRBJ1-6 and V is TRBV2; D is perhaps TRBD1 (5 bases). This CDR3 has 14 amino acids. Germline CDR1 SNHLY, CDR2 FYNNEI. The V end was cut by 3 bases, the J end by 6 bases, with 9 bases between. The CDR3 DNA sequence: TGTGCCAGCAGTGATAACCAGGGTAATTCACCCCTCCACTTT. Translating gives CASSDNQGNSPLHF.

CDR3 nucleotide sequence: TGTGCCAGCAGCCCGTTCCAGAGCACAGATACGCAGTATTTT. Protein product: CASSPFQSTDTQYF. This chain connects TRBV7-2 to TRBJ2-3; no firm D call. Germline values: CDR1 SGHTA, CDR2 FQGNSA. V was cut by 5 bases and J by 0 bases, with 9 bases left in between. The CDR3 spans 14 residues.

The V call is TRBV11-2, the J call TRBJ2-5; D is unclear. This CDR3 spans 14 amino acids. The germline gives CDR1 SGHAT, CDR2 FQNNGV. Between the trimmed V and J ends, which lost 0 bases and 1 base, there was a span of 6 bases. The CDR3, as DNA: TGTGCCAGCAGCTTAGATTACGGCCAAGAGACCCAGTACTTC. It specifies CASSLDYGQETQYF.

The chain recombines TRBV3-1 with TRBJ2-1; the D is unclear. V lost 5 bases and J lost 8, with 7 bases in between. The CDR3 contains 11 residues. Germline values: CDR1 LGHDT, CDR2 YNNKEL (reference sequence). The CDR3 region is CASSEADEQFF. The CDR3 DNA sequence: TGTGCCAGCAGCGAAGCCGATGAGCAGTTCTTC.

This rearrangement joins TRBV30 to TRBJ1-5, with unresolved D. The CDR3 loop spans 13 amino acids. The germline V and J ends were trimmed by 0 bases and 0 bases, with 3 bases remaining between them. The germline V gene has CDR1 GTSNPN and CDR2 SVGIG (reference sequence). In DNA form, the CDR3 reads TGTGCCTGGAGTGTCGATAGCAATCAGCCCCAGCATTTT. Its protein product is CAWSVDSNQPQHF.

This clonotype was observed a handful of times. The V call is TRBV20-1, the J call TRBJ1-2, with unresolved D. CDR1 is DFQATT, CDR2 SNEGSKA, per germline (reference sequence). V gave up 3 bases and J gave up 4 bases, with 9 bases separating them. CDR3 size: 12 residues. The CDR3 DNA reads TGCAGTGCTAGGCACACGTCCTATGGCTACACCTTC. Its protein is CSARHTSYGYTF.

This chain joins TRBV6-2 or TRBV6-3 and TRBJ2-3; possible D gene TRBD1, 6 bases. Germline values: CDR1 MNHEY, CDR2 SVGEGT. Trimming cost V 2 bases and J 4 bases, with 13 bases left between them. The CDR3 extends over 15 amino acids. DNA of the CDR3: TGTGCCAGCAGTTACACCAGGGGAGAAGCAGATACGCAGTATTTT. Translating it yields CASSYTRGEADTQYF.

V gene TRBV20-1 combines with J gene TRBJ1-1; D gene ambiguous. The CDR3 is 12 amino acids. V lost 4 bases and J lost 2, with 8 bases in between. CDR1 is DFQATT, CDR2 SNEGSKA, per germline (reference sequence). The CDR3 DNA is TGCAGTGCTAATCCCTTTAACACTGAAGCTTTCTTT. Its protein product is CSANPFNTEAFF.

Here the CDR3 reads CASSSPSAGVQFF. CDR3 nucleotides: TGTGCCAGCAGTTCTCCTAGCGCAGGAGTGCAGTTCTTC. The chain has TRBV28 and TRBJ2-1; possibly TRBD2 for D (6 bases). This CDR3 has 13 residues. Germline V gene data show CDR1 as MDHEN and CDR2 as SYDVKM. V was shortened by 4 bases and J by 12 bases, with 16 bases between the two germline ends. Looking up the rest from reference TRBV28 and TRBJ2-1 gives the full variable domain: DVKVTQSSRYLVKRTGEKVFLECVQDMDHENMFWYRQDPGLGLRLIYFSYDVKMKEKGDIPEGYSVSREKKERFSLILESASTNQTSMYLCASSSPSAGVQFFGPGTRLTVL.

The chain uses TRBV6-5 and TRBJ2-3; weak D call: TRBD2 (7 bases). V lost 0 bases and J lost 2, with 15 bases in between. This CDR3 contains 17 residues. The germline V gene encodes CDR1 MNHEY and CDR2 SVGAGI. CDR3 DNA: TGTGCCAGCAGTTACTCGGGGGGGGGCTGGACCACAGATACGCAGTATTTT. Translation gives CASSYSGGGWTTDTQYF.

V is TRBV6-1 and J is TRBJ2-1, with 14 bases matching TRBD2. Per germline, CDR1 MNHNS and CDR2 SASEGT. Trimming at V came to 1 base and at J to 9 bases, leaving 2 bases not matched to a gene. This CDR3 region has 15 residues. The CDR3 DNA is TGTGCCAGCAGTGAAGAAGGACTAGCGGGAGGTGAGCAGTTCTTC. As protein: CASSEEGLAGGEQFF.

The chain couples TRBV10-3 to TRBJ2-1; no reliable D call. Germline V gene data show CDR1 as ENHRY and CDR2 as SYGVKD. There are 11 residues in the CDR3. V lost 4 bases and J lost 9, with 7 bases in between. The chain's CDR3 is CAISATGEQFF. CDR3 sequence (DNA): TGTGCCATCAGTGCCACGGGTGAGCAGTTCTTC.

Only a few counts were recorded for this clonotype. This chain links TRBV7-9 with TRBJ2-2; D gene unclear. This CDR3 region has 13 residues. Per the germline V gene, CDR1 is SEHNR and CDR2 is FQNEAQ (reference sequence). With 3 bases removed from V and 7 bases from J, the gap between germline ends came to 9 bases. Written as DNA, the CDR3 is TGTGCCAGCAGCTTGAAGGGAATCGGGGAGCTGTTTTTT. Its translation is CASSLKGIGELFF.

This chain uses TRBV6-1 with TRBJ1-1, with TRBD1 identical over 11 bases. CDR3 length equals 14 residues. V trimming: 2 bases; J trimming: 8 bases; junction bases outside the gene matches: 4. The germline gives CDR1 MNHNS, CDR2 SASEGT. The CDR3 DNA reads TGTGCCAGCAGTGAATGGGGACAGGGGGGGGAAGCTTTCTTT. It translates to CASSEWGQGGEAFF.